Detailed here is one T cell receptor (beta chain). The data stem from a study of cytomegalovirus exposure and HLA in healthy donors. CDR3 length equals 16 residues. The V gene's germline CDR1 is MNHEY and CDR2 SVGAGI. V lost 2 bases to trimming and J lost 0 bases; unmatched junction nucleotides: 7. Both 60 Vbeta primers and 13 Jbeta primers went into the PCR. Here immunoSEQ multiplex PCR was the method, and the copy in TCRdb shows in-frame clones only, minus some. The table counts roughly 35,000 clones; less than 2% lies in the top ten. The sequence was collected from a woman in her forties in good health and CMV-seropositive. This rearrangement joins TRBV6-5 to TRBJ2-7; 7 bases match TRBD1. The sequencing sample was made of PBMCs. In DNA form, the CDR3 reads TGTGCCAGCAGTTACCATCCACAGGGGAGCTCCTACGAGCAGTACTTC. Amino acids: CASSYHPQGSSYEQYF.